Sequencing of this T cell receptor beta chain was carried out in a study of response to subunit inactivated influenza vaccine. V trimming: 8 bases; J trimming: 1 base; junction bases outside the gene matches: 13. This CDR3 contains 17 residues. TCRdb passed the RT-PCR reads through MiXCR, listing each CDR3 protein once. The sample carries 500,000 to 600,000 distinct CDR3 sequences, less than 10% recorded once. Study findings and constraints: After each seasonal influenza vaccination, few new T cells are recruited, the authors suggested.

In its sample, this clonotype was seen a few times. What it binds is not known. This sample comprised PBMCs from blood, obtained roughly 24 months after vaccination. This sequence originates from a man aged 50 to 69 who received an inactivated influenza vaccine. The rearrangement uses TRBV12-3 or TRBV12-4 and TRBJ1-3, with 8 nucleotides matching TRBD1. As DNA, the CDR3 is TGTGCCAGCGCTATAGGGACAGGCGGGTCATCTGGAAACACCATATATTTT. Amino acid sequence: CASAIGTGGSSGNTIYF.